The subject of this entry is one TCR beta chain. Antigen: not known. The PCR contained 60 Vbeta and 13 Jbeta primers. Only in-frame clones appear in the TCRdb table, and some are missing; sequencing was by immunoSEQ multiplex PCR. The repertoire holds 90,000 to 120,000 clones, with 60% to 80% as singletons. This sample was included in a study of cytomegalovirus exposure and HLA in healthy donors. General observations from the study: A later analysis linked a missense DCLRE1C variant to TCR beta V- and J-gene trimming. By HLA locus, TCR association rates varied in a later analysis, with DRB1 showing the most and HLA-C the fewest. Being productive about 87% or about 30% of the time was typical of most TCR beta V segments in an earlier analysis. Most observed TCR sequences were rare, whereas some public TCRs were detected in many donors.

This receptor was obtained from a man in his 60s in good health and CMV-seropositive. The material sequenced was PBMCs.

CDR3 in DNA: TGCGCCAGCAGCTCCCGGGACTCGGCCGAGACCCAGTACTTC. Amino acid sequence: CASSSRDSAETQYF. V gene TRBV5-1 combines with J gene TRBJ2-5, with TRBD2 as a possible D gene (6 bases). Trimming stripped 3 bases from V and 5 bases from J, with 14 bases between. Germline V gene data show CDR1 as SGHRS and CDR2 as YFSETQ. This CDR3 region has 14 residues.